The 26 T cell receptor beta chains reported below all come from one sample, sequenced in a study of blood T cells in healthy people across ages (dated by TCRdb to 2015 to 2017). Receptor amplification or capture employed 5' RACE. TCRdb lists the instrument as Illumina HiSeq 2500. A second PCR of about 6 to 12 cycles was run with a J-beta primer mix and a sample-barcoded 5' primer. In-frame beta chains were kept once TCRdb had trimmed the public reads at Q25 with fastp and called clones with MiXCR. Entries that share a CDR3 protein sequence are merged under the most common genes and DNA. Within this sample are 700,000 to 900,000 distinct CDR3 sequences, with about a quarter of them counted one time only. The ten most abundant clones make up over 2.5% of the sample. This same sample was also part of a study on T cells of mothers and their children.

The sample taken for sequencing was blood. These receptor sequences come from a boy aged 10-17 years in good health.

V and J are TRBV5-1 and TRBJ2-1; the match to TRBD2 covers 7 bases. V lost 4 bases to trimming and J lost 3 bases; unmatched junction nucleotides: 4. Germline V lookup: CDR1 SGHRS, CDR2 YFSETQ. The CDR3 consists of 14 residues. The CDR3 bases are TGCGCCAGCAGCGGGGCTAGCGGCTACAATGAGCAGTTCTTC. Amino acids: CASSGASGYNEQFF.

Here the CDR3 reads CASCGAGRDQPQHF. The DNA for the CDR3 is TGTGCCAGCTGTGGGGCAGGTCGTGATCAGCCCCAGCATTTT. This chain connects TRBV6-2 or TRBV6-3 to TRBJ1-5, with D perhaps TRBD1 (5 bases). Germline CDR1 and CDR2: MNHEY and SVGEGT. V was trimmed by 8 bases and J by 5 bases, leaving 16 bases between them. This CDR3 comprises 14 residues.

The chain couples TRBV3-1 to TRBJ1-4, with 10 positions matching TRBD1. The CDR3 runs to 18 residues. The V gene's germline CDR1 is LGHDT and CDR2 YNNKEL (reference sequence). With V trimmed by 2 bases and J by 8 bases, 14 bases remained unmatched. As DNA, the CDR3 is TGTGCCAGCAGCCAACTGTCGTCCTGGGACAGGGGCGGCGAAAAACTGTTTTTT. Translation gives CASSQLSSWDRGGEKLFF.

The V call is TRBV28, the J call TRBJ2-1; 8 nucleotides match TRBD1. J gave up 2 bases and V 7 bases, and 7 bases lay outside the gene matches. In germline, CDR1 is MDHEN, CDR2 SYDVKM. The CDR3 covers 15 residues. CDR3 DNA sequence: TGTGCCAGCACTCCTTGGACAGGGACCTACAATGAGCAGTTCTTC. Translated: CASTPWTGTYNEQFF.

The V call is TRBV28, the J call TRBJ2-7; D is perhaps TRBD1 or TRBD2 (6 bases each). Per the germline V gene, CDR1 is MDHEN and CDR2 is SYDVKM. Trimming shortened V by 8 bases and J by 3 bases, and 20 bases separated the two germline ends. CDR3 length equals 15 residues. CDR3 nucleotide sequence: TGTGCCAGCGAGGAGGGGGGCCCACCCGGCTACGAGCAGTACTTC. Translated, it gives CASEEGGPPGYEQYF.

Of note for this clonotype: The conserved phenylalanine or tryptophan normally closing the CDR3 is absent here, so this likely arose from a read error. Here the CDR3 reads CASSELASYEQYL. In DNA form, the CDR3 reads TGTGCCAGCAGTGAACTAGCCTCCTACGAGCAGTACCTC. V is TRBV2 and J is TRBJ2-7; D perhaps matches TRBD2 (5 bases). The CDR3 sequence is 13 residues long. With 2 bases removed from V and 0 bases from J, the gap between germline ends came to 5 bases. Germline V lookup: CDR1 SNHLY, CDR2 FYNNEI.

This clonotype was found a few times. The genes are TRBV14 and TRBJ2-1, with D uncertain. The last part of the DNA fits TRBJ2-7 better; the J call may be wrong. The CDR3 runs to 16 residues. In germline, CDR1 is SGHDN, CDR2 FVKESK. Written as DNA, the CDR3 is TGTGCCAGCAGCCAAGATCTGAGCCAAACACGGTACGAGCAGTACTTC. Its translation is CASSQDLSQTRYEQYF.

This clonotype appeared a few times. The genes are TRBV18 and TRBJ1-6; D not resolved. The germline V gene has CDR1 KGHSH and CDR2 LQKENI. V shed 0 bases and J shed 10 bases, with 4 bases lying between them. CDR3 length: 12 residues. CDR3 coding DNA: TGTGCCAGCTCACCACCGGACTCACCCCTCCACTTT. This gives the protein CASSPPDSPLHF.

This clonotype was picked up a small number of times. An end of the junction differs from the germline gene, which may be a read error. The V call is TRBV6-6, the J call TRBJ2-3; 9 bases fit TRBD1. The CDR3 loop spans 12 amino acids. CDR1 MNHNY and CDR2 SVGAGI come from the germline V gene (reference sequence). CDR3 loop: CASSLQGATRYF. The CDR3 region has the DNA TGTGCCAGCAGTCTACAGGGGGCAACGCGGTATTTT.

The V gene is TRBV5-1, the J gene TRBJ2-4, with 8 positions matching TRBD2. The V gene's germline CDR1 is SGHRS and CDR2 YFSETQ. The V gene end was trimmed by 5 bases and the J gene end by 0 bases; junction bases not matched to a gene: 7. The CDR3 extends over 16 amino acids. CDR3 sequence: CASSLTSGRAKNIQYF. The CDR3 DNA reads as TGCGCCAGCAGTCTAACTAGCGGAAGAGCCAAAAACATTCAGTACTTC.

The CDR3 loop is CSDSGTYEQYV. For the CDR3, the DNA is TGCAGCGATAGTGGAACCTACGAGCAGTACGTC. The chain recombines TRBV29-1 with TRBJ2-1; no clear D. The J call may be incorrect, as the DNA end agrees better with TRBJ2-7. The CDR3 totals 11 residues. Germline V gene data show CDR1 as SQVTM and CDR2 as ANQGSEA.

This sequence joins TRBV4-1 and TRBJ2-5, with TRBD2 matching over 8 bases. The J call is in doubt because the DNA end fits TRBJ2-1 better. Germline loops: CDR1 MGHRA, CDR2 YSYEKL. The CDR3 runs to 14 residues. CDR3 protein: CASSHPGGAGEQFF. CDR3 bases: TGCGCCAGCAGCCATCCCGGGGGGGCCGGTGAGCAGTTCTTC.

There are a few counts of this clonotype. V is TRBV4-2 and J is TRBJ2-3, with 7 bases fitting TRBD2. The CDR3 consists of 14 residues. The V gene's germline CDR1 is LGHNA and CDR2 YNFKEQ. The V and J ends lost 5 bases and 2 bases, in that order; junction bases with no gene match: 4. The CDR3 is CASSVSGNTDTQYF. The CDR3 coding sequence is TGTGCCAGCAGCGTCAGCGGGAACACAGATACGCAGTATTTT.

This clonotype was counted between two and nine times. The genes are TRBV7-9 and TRBJ2-7; 12 positions agree with TRBD1. Germline lookup yields CDR1 SEHNR and CDR2 FQNEAQ (reference sequence). After removal of 5 bases from V and 1 base from J, the junction contained 3 bases not matched to a gene. The CDR3 is made up of 15 amino acids. CDR3: CASSRDRGLSYEQYF. CDR3 nucleotide sequence: TGTGCCAGCAGCCGGGACAGGGGGCTTTCCTACGAGCAGTACTTC.

In this sample, this clonotype turned up many times. V gene TRBV20-1 combines with J gene TRBJ2-7; TRBD1 might be the D (6 bases). The V end was cut by 6 bases, the J end by 0 bases, with 15 bases between. Germline CDR1 and CDR2: DFQATT and SNEGSKA (reference sequence). This CDR3 spans 14 amino acids. CDR3 coding DNA: TGCAGTGCCATGCCGGGACATAGCTCCTACGAGCAGTACTTC. This encodes CSAMPGHSSYEQYF.

The chain joins TRBV9 to TRBJ2-5; D tentatively fits TRBD1 or TRBD2 (5 bases each). V was cut by 3 bases and J by 7 bases, with 10 bases left in between. Germline lookup yields CDR1 SGDLS and CDR2 YYNGEE. This CDR3 region has 12 residues. The CDR3 DNA is TGTGCCAGCAGCGGGGCTGGGGGGACCCAGTACTTC. It yields the protein CASSGAGGTQYF.

In its sample, this clonotype was seen a few times. The chain employs TRBV11-2 and TRBJ1-5; 8 nucleotides align to TRBD1. Germline V lookup: CDR1 SGHAT, CDR2 FQNNGV. The CDR3 extends over 15 amino acids. V lost 4 bases, J lost 6 bases, and 8 bases stayed unmatched. Here the CDR3 reads CASSSGSRGPQPQHF. The CDR3 DNA reads TGTGCCAGCAGCTCGGGCAGCAGGGGGCCTCAGCCCCAGCATTTT.

This clonotype was found a few times. The J gene is TRBJ2-7, the V gene TRBV11-2, with a weak D call TRBD1 (6 bases). Per the germline V gene, CDR1 is SGHAT and CDR2 is FQNNGV. V lost 0 bases and J 0 bases, leaving 12 bases between the germline ends. This CDR3 has 16 residues. This CDR3 is CASSLDRRGSSYEQYF. The CDR3 DNA sequence: TGTGCCAGCAGCTTAGATAGAAGGGGGAGCTCCTACGAGCAGTACTTC.

The chain links TRBV10-3 to TRBJ2-7, with 12 nucleotides matching TRBD1. Trimming cost V 4 bases and J 1 base; bases outside gene matches: 5. The CDR3 covers 16 residues. Germline V gene data show CDR1 as ENHRY and CDR2 as SYGVKD. The CDR3 DNA reads TGTGCCATCAGTGGGGACAGGGGGCGAGAATCCTACGAGCAGTACTTC. Encoded protein: CAISGDRGRESYEQYF.

The chain is built from TRBV2 and TRBJ2-3; D is unresolved. This CDR3 region has 14 residues. Germline CDR1 and CDR2: SNHLY and FYNNEI. V lost 6 bases and J lost 4, with 14 bases in between. Here the CDR3 DNA reads TGTGCCAGCAGAGTCTCCCAGTCGGCAGATACGCAGTATTTT. As protein: CASRVSQSADTQYF.

This clonotype was picked up a small number of times. V is TRBV29-1 and J is TRBJ2-2; TRBD1 agrees at 9 bases. CDR1 SQVTM and CDR2 ANQGSEA come from the germline V gene. The CDR3 runs to 12 residues. V dropped 7 bases and J dropped 7; count of bases not matched to a gene: 4. CDR3 sequence reads: CSATGGNGELFF. DNA of the CDR3: TGCAGCGCTACAGGGGGCAACGGGGAGCTGTTTTTT.

This rearrangement joins TRBV20-1 to TRBJ1-4, with D unresolved. The V end lost 7 bases, the J end lost 6 bases, and 9 bases lay between the germline ends. This CDR3 region has 11 residues. The germline V gene has CDR1 DFQATT and CDR2 SNEGSKA (reference sequence). The CDR3 DNA reads TGCAGTGAAGCTAGAGATGAAAAACTGTTTTTT. As protein: CSEARDEKLFF.

This chain links TRBV10-3 with TRBJ2-7, with D unclear. Germline V gene sequence: CDR1 ENHRY, CDR2 SYGVKD. Deletions cut 2 bases from V and 4 bases from J, with 6 bases between. The CDR3 runs 12 residues. As DNA, the CDR3 is TGTGCCATCAGTGAGGTCGTTTACGAGCAGTACTTC. This translates into CAISEVVYEQYF.

Only a few counts were recorded for this clonotype. V is TRBV7-9 and J is TRBJ2-7; the D is unclear. Trimming stripped 3 bases from V and 2 bases from J, with 8 bases between. This CDR3 has 13 residues. Germline V lookup: CDR1 SEHNR, CDR2 FQNEAQ (reference sequence). DNA for the CDR3: TGTGCCAGCAGCTTCTCCCGGGCCTACGAGCAGTACTTC. Translation: CASSFSRAYEQYF. Full variable domain (missing parts from reference TRBV7-9 and TRBJ2-7): DTGVSQNPRHKITKRGQNVTFRCDPISEHNRLYWYRQTLGQGPEFLTYFQNEAQLEKSRLLSDRFSAERPKGSFSTLEIQRTEQGDSAMYLCASSFSRAYEQYFGPGTRLTVT.

This clonotype was counted between two and nine times. The gene calls are TRBV7-2 and TRBJ2-5; perhaps TRBD2 as D (6 bases). The V gene's germline CDR1 is SGHTA and CDR2 FQGNSA. V was cut by 1 base and J by 7 bases, with 10 bases left in between. The CDR3 is 13 amino acids. The CDR3 DNA reads as TGTGCCAGCAGCTTAGAACGGGGAGGGACCCAGTACTTC. Its translation: CASSLERGGTQYF.

This sequence joins TRBV2 and TRBJ2-5; D is undetermined. This CDR3 is 14 amino acids long. CDR1 and CDR2 (germline): SNHLY, FYNNEI. Between the trimmed V and J ends, which lost 0 bases and 2 bases, there was a span of 7 bases. CDR3 in DNA: TGTGCCAGCAGTGAAGCGTCGGCTCAAGAGACCCAGTACTTC. The encoded protein is CASSEASAQETQYF.